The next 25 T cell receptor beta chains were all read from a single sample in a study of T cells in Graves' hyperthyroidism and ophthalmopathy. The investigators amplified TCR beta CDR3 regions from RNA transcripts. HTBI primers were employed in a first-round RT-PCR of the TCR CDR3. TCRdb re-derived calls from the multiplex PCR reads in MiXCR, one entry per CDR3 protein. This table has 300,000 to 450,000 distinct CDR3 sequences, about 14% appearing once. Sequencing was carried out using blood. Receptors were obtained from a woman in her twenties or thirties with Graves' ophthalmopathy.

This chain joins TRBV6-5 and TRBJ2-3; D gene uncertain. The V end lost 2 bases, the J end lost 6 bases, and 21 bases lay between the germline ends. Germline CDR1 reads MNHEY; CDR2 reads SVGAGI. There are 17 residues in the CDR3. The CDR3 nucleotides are TGTGCCAGCAGTTACCTCCGGTCGAGTACGGTCTTTGATACGCAGTATTTT. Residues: CASSYLRSSTVFDTQYF.

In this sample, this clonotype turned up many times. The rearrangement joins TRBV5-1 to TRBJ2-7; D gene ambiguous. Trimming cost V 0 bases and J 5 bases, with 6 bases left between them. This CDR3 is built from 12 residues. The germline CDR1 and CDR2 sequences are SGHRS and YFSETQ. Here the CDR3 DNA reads TGCGCCAGCAGCTTGGCGAGGCACGAGCAGTACTTC. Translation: CASSLARHEQYF.

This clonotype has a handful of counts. CDR3 sequence (DNA): TGTGCCAGCAAGAGACCAATGGGGGGCCCGGGCACAGATACGCAGTATTTT. This codes for CASKRPMGGPGTDTQYF. V is TRBV6-2 or TRBV6-3 and J is TRBJ2-3; D may correspond to TRBD1 or TRBD2 (6 bases each). V dropped 7 bases and J dropped 1 base, with 21 bases sitting between them. Germline values: CDR1 MNHEY, CDR2 SVGEGT. The CDR3 has 17 amino acids.

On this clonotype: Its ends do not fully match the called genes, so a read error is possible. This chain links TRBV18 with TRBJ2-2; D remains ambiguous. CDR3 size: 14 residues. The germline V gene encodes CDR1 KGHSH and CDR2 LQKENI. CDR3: CVSLQLDNTGELFF. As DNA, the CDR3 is TGTGTCAGCCTCCAACTGGACAACACCGGGGAGCTGTTTTTT. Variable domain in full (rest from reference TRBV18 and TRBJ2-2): NAGVMQNPRHLVRRRGQEARLRCSPMKGHSHVYWYRQLPEEGLKFMVYLQKENIIDESGMPKERFSAEFPKEGPSILRIQQVVRGDSAAYFCVSLQLDNTGELFFGEGSRLTVL.

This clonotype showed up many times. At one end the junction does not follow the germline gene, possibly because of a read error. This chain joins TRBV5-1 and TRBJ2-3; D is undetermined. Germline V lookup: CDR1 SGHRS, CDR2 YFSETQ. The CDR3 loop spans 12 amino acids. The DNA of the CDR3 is TGTGCCAGCAGTCTCTACACAGATACGCAGTATTTT. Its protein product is CASSLYTDTQYF.

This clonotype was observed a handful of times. The CDR3 protein is CASSISGGAVNEQFF. In DNA form, the CDR3 reads TGTGCCAGCAGTATTAGCGGGGGGGCGGTCAATGAGCAGTTCTTC. This rearrangement joins TRBV6-2 or TRBV6-3 to TRBJ2-1; 11 bases fit TRBD2. The CDR3 sequence is 15 residues long. The trim removed 5 bases at V and 6 bases at J, leaving 6 bases unmatched. Germline CDR1 is MNHEY and CDR2 is SVGEGT.

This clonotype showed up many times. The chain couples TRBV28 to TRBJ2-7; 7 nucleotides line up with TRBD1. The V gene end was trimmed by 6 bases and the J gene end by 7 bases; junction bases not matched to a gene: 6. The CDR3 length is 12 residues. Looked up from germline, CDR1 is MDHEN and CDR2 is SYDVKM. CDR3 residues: CASRETGVEQYF. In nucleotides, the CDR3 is TGTGCCAGCAGGGAAACAGGGGTAGAGCAGTACTTC.

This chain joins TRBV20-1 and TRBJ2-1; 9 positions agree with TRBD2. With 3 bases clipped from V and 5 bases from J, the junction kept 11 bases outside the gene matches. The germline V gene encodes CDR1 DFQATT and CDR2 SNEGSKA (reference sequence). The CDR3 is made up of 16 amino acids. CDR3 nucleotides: TGCAGTGCTAGGGATAGCGGGAGTAGAGTCCACAATGAGCAGTTCTTC. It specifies CSARDSGSRVHNEQFF.

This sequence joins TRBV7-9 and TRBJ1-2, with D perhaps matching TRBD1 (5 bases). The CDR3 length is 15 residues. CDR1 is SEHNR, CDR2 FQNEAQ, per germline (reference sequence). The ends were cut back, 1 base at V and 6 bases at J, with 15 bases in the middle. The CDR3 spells CASSLEPGLIHGYTF. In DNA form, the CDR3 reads TGTGCCAGCAGCTTAGAACCAGGGTTAATTCATGGCTACACCTTC.

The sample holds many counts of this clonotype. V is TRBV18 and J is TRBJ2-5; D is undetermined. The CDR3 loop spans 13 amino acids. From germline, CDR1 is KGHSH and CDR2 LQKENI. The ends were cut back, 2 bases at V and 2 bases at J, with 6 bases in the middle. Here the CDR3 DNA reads TGTGCCAGCTCACCAGGGTTTCAAGAGACCCAGTACTTC. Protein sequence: CASSPGFQETQYF.

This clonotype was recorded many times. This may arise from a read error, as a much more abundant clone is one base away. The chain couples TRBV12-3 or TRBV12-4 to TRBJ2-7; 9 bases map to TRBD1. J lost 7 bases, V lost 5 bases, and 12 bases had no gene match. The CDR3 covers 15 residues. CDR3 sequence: CASSPPGTGTSEQYF. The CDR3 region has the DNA TGTGCCAGCAGTCCTCCCGGGACAGGGACGAGTGAGCAGTACTTC.

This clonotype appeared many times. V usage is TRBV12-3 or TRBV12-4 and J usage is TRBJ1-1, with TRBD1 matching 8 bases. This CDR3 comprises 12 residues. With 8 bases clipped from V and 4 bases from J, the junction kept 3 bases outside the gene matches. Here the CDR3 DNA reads TGTGCCAGCTTAACAGGGGGCACTGAAGCTTTCTTT. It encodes CASLTGGTEAFF.

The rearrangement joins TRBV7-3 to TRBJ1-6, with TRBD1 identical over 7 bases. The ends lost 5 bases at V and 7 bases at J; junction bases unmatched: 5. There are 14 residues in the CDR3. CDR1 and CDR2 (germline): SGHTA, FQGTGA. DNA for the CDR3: TGTGCCAGCAGCCGACAGGGATCGAATTCACCCCTCCACTTT. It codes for CASSRQGSNSPLHF. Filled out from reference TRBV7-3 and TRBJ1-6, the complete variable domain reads GAGVSQTPSNKVTEKGKYVELRCDPISGHTALYWYRQSLGQGPEFLIYFQGTGAADDSGLPNDRFFAVRPEGSVSTLKIQRTERGDSAVYLCASSRQGSNSPLHFGNGTRLTVT.

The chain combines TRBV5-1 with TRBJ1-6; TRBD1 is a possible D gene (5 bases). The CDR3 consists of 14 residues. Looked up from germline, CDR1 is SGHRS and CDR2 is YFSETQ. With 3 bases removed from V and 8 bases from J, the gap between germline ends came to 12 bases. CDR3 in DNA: TGCGCCAGCAGCTCCCAAGGGGTCGATTCACCCCTCCACTTT. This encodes CASSSQGVDSPLHF.

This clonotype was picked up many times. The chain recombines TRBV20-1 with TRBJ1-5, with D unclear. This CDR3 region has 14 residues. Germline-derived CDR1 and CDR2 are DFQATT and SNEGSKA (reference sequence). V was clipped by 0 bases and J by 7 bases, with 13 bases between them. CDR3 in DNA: TGCAGTGCTAGAGACGATACGGATTTGCAGCCCCAGCATTTT. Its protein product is CSARDDTDLQPQHF.

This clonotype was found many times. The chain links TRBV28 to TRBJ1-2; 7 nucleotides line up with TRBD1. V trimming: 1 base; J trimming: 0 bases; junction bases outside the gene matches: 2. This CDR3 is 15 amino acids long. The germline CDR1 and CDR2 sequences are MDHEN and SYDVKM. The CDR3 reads CASSLLQGANYGYTF. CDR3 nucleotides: TGTGCCAGCAGTTTATTGCAGGGGGCTAACTATGGCTACACCTTC.

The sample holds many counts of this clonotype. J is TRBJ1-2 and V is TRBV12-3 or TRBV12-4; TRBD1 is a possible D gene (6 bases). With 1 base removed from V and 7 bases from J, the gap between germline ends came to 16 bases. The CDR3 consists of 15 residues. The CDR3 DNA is TGTGCCAGCAGTTTAGGGACAGAGCATTTCCGTGGCTACACCTTC. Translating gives CASSLGTEHFRGYTF.

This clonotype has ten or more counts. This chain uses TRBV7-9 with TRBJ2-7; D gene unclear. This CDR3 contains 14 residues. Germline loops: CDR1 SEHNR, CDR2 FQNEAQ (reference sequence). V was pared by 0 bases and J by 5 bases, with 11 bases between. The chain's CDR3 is CASSLAGVEHEQYF. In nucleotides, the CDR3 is TGTGCCAGCAGCTTAGCTGGTGTCGAACACGAGCAGTACTTC.

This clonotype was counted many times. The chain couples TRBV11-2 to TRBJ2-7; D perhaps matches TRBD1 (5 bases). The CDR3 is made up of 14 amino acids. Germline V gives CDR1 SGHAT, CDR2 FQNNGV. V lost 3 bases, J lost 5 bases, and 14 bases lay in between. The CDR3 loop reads CASSLNRGSDEQYF. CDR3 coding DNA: TGTGCCAGCAGCTTGAATAGGGGAAGCGACGAGCAGTACTTC.

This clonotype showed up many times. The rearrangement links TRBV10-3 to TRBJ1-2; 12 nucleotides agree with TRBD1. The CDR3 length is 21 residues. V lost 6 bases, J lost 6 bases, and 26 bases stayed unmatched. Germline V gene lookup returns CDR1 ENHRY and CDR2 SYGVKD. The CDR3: CAISQNHPLRDRGQERHGYTF. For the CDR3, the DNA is TGTGCCATCAGCCAAAACCATCCTCTCCGGGACAGGGGGCAAGAACGCCATGGCTACACCTTC.

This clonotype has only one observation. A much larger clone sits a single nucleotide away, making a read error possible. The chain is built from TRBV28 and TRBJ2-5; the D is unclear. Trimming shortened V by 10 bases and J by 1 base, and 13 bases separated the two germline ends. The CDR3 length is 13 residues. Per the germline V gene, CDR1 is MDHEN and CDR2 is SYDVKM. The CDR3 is CATQLGPQETQYF. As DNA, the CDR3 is TGTGCCACCCAGCTTGGGCCCCAAGAGACCCAGTACTTC.

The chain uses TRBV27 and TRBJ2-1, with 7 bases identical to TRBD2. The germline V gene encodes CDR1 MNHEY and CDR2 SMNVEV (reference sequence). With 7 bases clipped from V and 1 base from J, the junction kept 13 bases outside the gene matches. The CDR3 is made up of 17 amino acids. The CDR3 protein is CASNPTGAGRSYNEQFF. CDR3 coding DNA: TGTGCCAGCAACCCGACGGGAGCGGGACGATCCTACAATGAGCAGTTCTTC.

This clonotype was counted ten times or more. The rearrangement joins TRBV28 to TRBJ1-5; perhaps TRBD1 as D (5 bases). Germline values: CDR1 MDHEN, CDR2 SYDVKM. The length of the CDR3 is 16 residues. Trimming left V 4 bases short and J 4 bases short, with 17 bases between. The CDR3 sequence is CASSYLGWGGNQPQHF. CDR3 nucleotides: TGTGCCAGCAGTTATTTGGGGTGGGGGGGAAATCAGCCCCAGCATTTT.

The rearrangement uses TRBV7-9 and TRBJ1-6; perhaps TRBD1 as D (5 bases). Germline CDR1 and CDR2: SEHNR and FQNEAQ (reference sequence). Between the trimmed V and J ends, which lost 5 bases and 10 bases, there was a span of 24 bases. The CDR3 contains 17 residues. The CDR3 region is CASSPRRQGGIFSPLHF. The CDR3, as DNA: TGTGCCAGCAGCCCGCGCCGCCAGGGAGGGATATTCTCACCCCTCCACTTT.

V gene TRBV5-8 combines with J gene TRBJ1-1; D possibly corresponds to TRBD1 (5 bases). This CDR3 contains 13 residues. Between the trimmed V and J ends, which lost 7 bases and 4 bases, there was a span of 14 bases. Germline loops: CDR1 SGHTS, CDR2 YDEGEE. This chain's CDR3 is CASGREVGTEAFF. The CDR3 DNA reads TGTGCCAGCGGCAGGGAGGTGGGCACTGAAGCTTTCTTT.